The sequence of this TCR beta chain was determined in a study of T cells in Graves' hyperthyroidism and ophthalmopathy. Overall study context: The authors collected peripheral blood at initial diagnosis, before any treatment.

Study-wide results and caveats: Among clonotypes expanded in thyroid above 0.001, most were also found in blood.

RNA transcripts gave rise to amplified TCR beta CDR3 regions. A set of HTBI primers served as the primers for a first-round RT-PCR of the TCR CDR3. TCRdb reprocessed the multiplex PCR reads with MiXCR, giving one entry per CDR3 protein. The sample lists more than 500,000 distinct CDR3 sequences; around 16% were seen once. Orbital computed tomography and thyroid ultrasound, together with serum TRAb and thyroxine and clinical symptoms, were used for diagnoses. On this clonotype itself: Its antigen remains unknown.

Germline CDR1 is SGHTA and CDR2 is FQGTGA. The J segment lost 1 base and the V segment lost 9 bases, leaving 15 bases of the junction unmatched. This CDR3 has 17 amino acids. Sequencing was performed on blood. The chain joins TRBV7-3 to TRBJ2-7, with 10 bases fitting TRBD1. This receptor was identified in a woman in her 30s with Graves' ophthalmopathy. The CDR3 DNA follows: TGTGCCAGTACTACGACAGGGGGCGTCGGGAATTCCTACGAGCAGTACTTC. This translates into CASTTTGGVGNSYEQYF. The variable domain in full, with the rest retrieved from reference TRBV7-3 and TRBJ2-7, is GAGVSQTPSNKVTEKGKYVELRCDPISGHTALYWYRQSLGQGPEFLIYFQGTGAADDSGLPNDRFFAVRPEGSVSTLKIQRTERGDSAVYLCASTTTGGVGNSYEQYFGPGTRLTVT.